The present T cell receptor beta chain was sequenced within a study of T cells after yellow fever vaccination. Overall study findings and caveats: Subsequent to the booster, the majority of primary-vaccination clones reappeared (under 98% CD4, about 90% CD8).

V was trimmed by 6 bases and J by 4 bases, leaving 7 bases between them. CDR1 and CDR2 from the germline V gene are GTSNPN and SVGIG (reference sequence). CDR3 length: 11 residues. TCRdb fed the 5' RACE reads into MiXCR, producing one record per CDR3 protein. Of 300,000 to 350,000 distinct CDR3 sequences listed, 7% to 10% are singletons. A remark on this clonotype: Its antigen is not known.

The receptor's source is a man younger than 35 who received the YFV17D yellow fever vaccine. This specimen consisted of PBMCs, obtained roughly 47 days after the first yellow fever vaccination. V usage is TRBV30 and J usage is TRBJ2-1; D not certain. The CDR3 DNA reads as TGTGCCTGCTCCTATTACAATGAGCAGTTCTTC. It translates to CACSYYNEQFF.